These 27 T cell receptor beta chains were all obtained from the same sample, sequenced in a study of cytomegalovirus exposure and HLA in healthy donors (dated by TCRdb to the late 2010s). Libraries were made using the immunoSEQ multiplex PCR assay. For the multiplex PCR, a mixture combining 60 forward primers for TCR Vbeta segments and 13 reverse primers for TCR Jbeta segments was used. The immuneACCESS repertoire file appears here via TCRdb, limited to in-frame rearrangements. These files lack a portion of the clones; in checked studies, under half of the deficit traces to unresolved V genes, and the cause of the others is not known. The sample table lists about 97,000 clones, roughly four fifths of them with a count of one. About 5.5% of the sample rests with the top ten. Sequenced input: PBMCs. The receptors were gathered from a man aged 35-49 years in good health and CMV-seropositive.

J is TRBJ2-7 and V is TRBV7-2, with 7 bases matching TRBD1. This CDR3 has 14 residues. Germline CDR1 reads SGHTA; CDR2 reads FQGNSA. The ends lost 3 bases at V and 2 bases at J; junction bases unmatched: 4. CDR3 loop: CASSLTGIAYEQYF. Written as DNA, the CDR3 is TGTGCCAGCAGCTTGACAGGGATCGCCTACGAGCAGTACTTC.

The chain carries TRBV5-1 and TRBJ2-2; TRBD1 aligns across 7 bases. J gave up 1 base and V 0 bases, and 3 bases lay outside the gene matches. This CDR3 is 16 amino acids long. Germline CDR1 reads SGHRS; CDR2 reads YFSETQ. This CDR3 reads CASSLAQGVNTGELFF. CDR3 DNA sequence: TGCGCCAGCAGCTTGGCGCAGGGGGTGAACACCGGGGAGCTGTTTTTT.

As concerns this clone: At one end the junction does not follow the germline gene, possibly because of a read error. This chain links TRBV7-9 with TRBJ1-2; TRBD1 is a possible D gene (5 bases). There are 13 residues in the CDR3. Looked up from germline, CDR1 is SEHNR and CDR2 is FQNEAQ (reference sequence). The CDR3: CSSSLDSNYGYTF. As DNA, the CDR3 is TGTTCCAGCAGCCTTGACAGTAACTATGGCTACACCTTC.

The chain links TRBV4-1 to TRBJ1-4; D may be TRBD1 (6 bases). Germline values: CDR1 MGHRA, CDR2 YSYEKL. V lost 4 bases and J lost 8, with 11 bases in between. The CDR3 extends over 13 amino acids. The CDR3 is CASSPQGFEKLFF. In DNA form, the CDR3 reads TGCGCCAGCAGCCCACAGGGATTCGAAAAACTGTTTTTT.

This clone was counted between two and nine times. The V and J genes are TRBV30 and TRBJ2-5; maybe TRBD1 (6 bases). The CDR3 sequence is 12 residues long. The V end was cut by 4 bases, the J end by 4 bases, with 10 bases between. CDR1 and CDR2 (germline): GTSNPN, SVGIG (reference sequence). The CDR3 region has the DNA TGTGCCTGGACCCGAGGGGGAGAGACCCAGTACTTC. Its translation is CAWTRGGETQYF. Full variable domain (remainder filled in from reference TRBV30 and TRBJ2-5): SQTIHQWPATLVQPVGSPLSLECTVEGTSNPNLYWYRQAAGRGLQLLFYSVGIGQISSEVPQNLSASRPQDRQFILSSKKLLLSDSGFYLCAWTRGGETQYFGPGTRLLVL.

A single count supports this clone. The J gene is TRBJ2-1, the V gene TRBV5-1, with D tentatively TRBD2 (6 bases). V gave up 2 bases and J gave up 0 bases, with 15 bases separating them. There are 17 residues in the CDR3. The V gene's germline CDR1 is SGHRS and CDR2 YFSETQ. CDR3 sequence (DNA): TGCGCCAGCAGCTTAGCATTAGCGGCGAGCTCCTACAATGAGCAGTTCTTC. Translating it yields CASSLALAASSYNEQFF. Drawing the rest from reference TRBV5-1 and TRBJ2-1, the complete variable domain is KAGVTQTPRYLIKTRGQQVTLSCSPISGHRSVSWYQQTPGQGLQFLFEYFSETQRNKGNFPGRFSGRQFSNSRSEMNVSTLELGDSALYLCASSLALAASSYNEQFFGPGTRLTVL.

The rearrangement joins TRBV18 to TRBJ2-3; TRBD1 matches 7 bases. The germline CDR1 and CDR2 sequences are KGHSH and LQKENI. The CDR3 totals 16 residues. V was pared by 3 bases and J by 3 bases, with 9 bases of the junction left unmatched. Written as DNA, the CDR3 is TGTGCCAGCTCACCGCTAGCCGGGACAGTAACAGATACGCAGTATTTT. Its protein product is CASSPLAGTVTDTQYF.

V gene TRBV29-1 combines with J gene TRBJ2-6, with TRBD1 identical over 7 bases. Per the germline V gene, CDR1 is SQVTM and CDR2 is ANQGSEA. The junction had 3 bases not matched to a gene; V was cut back by 5 bases and J by 2 bases. CDR3 length equals 14 residues. The CDR3 region is CSVQTGPGANVLTF. CDR3 sequence (DNA): TGCAGCGTTCAGACAGGGCCTGGGGCCAACGTCCTGACTTTC.

The chain links TRBV7-9 to TRBJ2-7; tentatively, D is TRBD1 (5 bases). Trimming removed 3 bases from V and 5 bases from J, with 8 bases in between. The CDR3 sequence is 12 residues long. Germline CDR1 reads SEHNR; CDR2 reads FQNEAQ (reference sequence). CDR3 residues: CASSFGRDEQYF. The CDR3 bases are TGTGCCAGCAGCTTTGGCAGGGACGAGCAGTACTTC.

The chain has TRBV2 and TRBJ2-7, with 8 bases fitting TRBD1. Germline CDR1 SNHLY, CDR2 FYNNEI. The V and J ends lost 5 bases and 0 bases, in that order; junction bases with no gene match: 6. This CDR3 has 15 residues. CDR3 DNA: TGTGCCAGCAGTAAAACGGGGACAGGCTCCTACGAGCAGTACTTC. Protein: CASSKTGTGSYEQYF.

This chain uses TRBV4-1 with TRBJ2-1; 12 bases are shared with TRBD2. The CDR3 spans 14 residues. V trimming: 4 bases; J trimming: 8 bases; junction bases outside the gene matches: 3. Per germline, CDR1 MGHRA and CDR2 YSYEKL. The CDR3 region is CASSRLAGVDEQFF. In DNA, the CDR3 is TGCGCCAGCAGCCGACTAGCGGGAGTGGATGAGCAGTTCTTC.

J is TRBJ2-7 and V is TRBV27; possible D gene TRBD2, 6 bases. V shed 3 bases and J shed 2 bases, with 17 bases lying between them. Germline-derived CDR1 and CDR2 are MNHEY and SMNVEV (reference sequence). This CDR3 spans 16 amino acids. The CDR3 DNA reads as TGTGCCAGCAGTTTTGGGGCCGCGGGACCAACCTACGAGCAGTACTTC. Encoded protein: CASSFGAAGPTYEQYF.

The chain has TRBV30 and TRBJ2-3; D is unresolved. Trimming pared 1 base from V and 3 bases from J, leaving 5 bases between. The CDR3 totals 12 residues. Germline CDR1 and CDR2: GTSNPN and SVGIG (reference sequence). CDR3 bases: TGTGCCTGGAGTGGAGATACAGATACGCAGTATTTT. As protein: CAWSGDTDTQYF.

V and J are TRBV11-3 and TRBJ2-1, with 14 bases that match TRBD2. This CDR3 is 16 amino acids long. The germline V gene has CDR1 SGHNT and CDR2 YENEEA. The V gene end was trimmed by 5 bases and the J gene end by 7 bases; junction bases not matched to a gene: 7. As DNA, the CDR3 is TGTGCCAGCAGCACCGGACTAGCGGGAGGCAATAATGAGCAGTTCTTC. Translated: CASSTGLAGGNNEQFF.

CDR3 residues: CASSLDRELSQPQHF. The CDR3 DNA is TGTGCCAGCAGCCTAGACAGGGAGTTGAGTCAGCCCCAGCATTTT. The chain recombines TRBV6-6 with TRBJ1-5; 7 nucleotides line up with TRBD1. The CDR3 runs 15 residues. With 6 bases clipped from V and 6 bases from J, the junction kept 11 bases outside the gene matches. Germline V gene sequence: CDR1 MNHNY, CDR2 SVGAGI (reference sequence).

This chain uses TRBV11-2 with TRBJ1-5, with D perhaps matching TRBD1 (6 bases). The CDR3 consists of 14 residues. V was shortened by 5 bases and J by 7 bases, with 15 bases between the two germline ends. CDR1 is SGHAT and CDR2 is FQNNGV in the germline V gene. The CDR3 region has the DNA TGTGCCAGCAGCGAGGGGGACACAGGCCAGCCCCAGCATTTT. Translated: CASSEGDTGQPQHF.

The chain carries TRBV30 and TRBJ1-3; D might be TRBD1 (5 bases). V lost 2 bases and J 0 bases, leaving 8 bases between the germline ends. CDR1 GTSNPN and CDR2 SVGIG come from the germline V gene (reference sequence). The CDR3 runs 14 residues. The CDR3 nucleotides read TGTGCCTGGAGTACAGGATTCTCTGGAAACACCATATATTTT. Translating it yields CAWSTGFSGNTIYF. The variable domain in full, with the rest retrieved from reference TRBV30 and TRBJ1-3, is SQTIHQWPATLVQPVGSPLSLECTVEGTSNPNLYWYRQAAGRGLQLLFYSVGIGQISSEVPQNLSASRPQDRQFILSSKKLLLSDSGFYLCAWSTGFSGNTIYFGEGSWLTVV.

This chain connects TRBV11-3 to TRBJ2-2; 13 nucleotides agree with TRBD2. Per germline, CDR1 SGHNT and CDR2 YENEEA. The CDR3 has 16 residues. V trimming: 5 bases; J trimming: 4 bases; junction bases outside the gene matches: 4. CDR3 residues: CASSPGLAGPTGELFF. CDR3 nucleotides: TGTGCCAGCAGCCCGGGACTAGCGGGACCCACCGGGGAGCTGTTTTTT.

On this clone: At one end the junction does not follow the germline gene, possibly because of a read error. V and J are TRBV7-9 and TRBJ1-5, with 8 nucleotides matching TRBD1. CDR3 size: 18 residues. CDR1 SEHNR and CDR2 FQNEAQ come from the germline V gene (reference sequence). The chain's CDR3 is CSSSLDRGHRGSNQPQHF. As DNA, the CDR3 is TGTTCCAGCAGCTTAGACAGGGGACACCGGGGGAGCAATCAGCCCCAGCATTTT.

The CDR3 spells CASSLDRISYNEQFF. The CDR3 coding sequence is TGTGCCAGCAGCTTAGACAGAATTTCCTACAATGAGCAGTTCTTC. This chain connects TRBV11-2 to TRBJ2-1, with unresolved D. V lost 0 bases and J 1 base, leaving 7 bases between the germline ends. CDR3 length equals 15 residues. Germline V CDR1 and CDR2: SGHAT, FQNNGV.

This chain uses TRBV6-1 with TRBJ2-5, with TRBD1 matching over 7 bases. The CDR3 has 14 residues. Trimming cost V 4 bases and J 5 bases; bases outside gene matches: 7. Germline V gene lookup returns CDR1 MNHNS and CDR2 SASEGT. The CDR3 loop reads CASSVRGRGETQYF. The CDR3 DNA reads as TGTGCCAGCAGTGTTAGGGGGCGCGGGGAGACCCAGTACTTC.

V usage is TRBV19 and J usage is TRBJ1-1; a possible D gene is TRBD1 (5 bases). This CDR3 comprises 13 residues. V shed 7 bases and J shed 3 bases, with 12 bases lying between them. Germline-derived CDR1 and CDR2 are LNHDA and SQIVND (reference sequence). CDR3 nucleotide sequence: TGTGCCAGTATTGAAACAGGAGACACTGAAGCTTTCTTT. Protein product: CASIETGDTEAFF.

The chain uses TRBV28 and TRBJ2-7; D is perhaps TRBD1 (7 bases). Germline V gene lookup returns CDR1 MDHEN and CDR2 SYDVKM. The V gene lost 5 bases and the J gene lost 2 bases, with 16 bases spanning the gap. The CDR3 covers 15 residues. CDR3 residues: CASSPTGRTTYEQYF. As DNA, the CDR3 is TGTGCCAGCAGTCCGACAGGGAGGACGACCTACGAGCAGTACTTC. The complete variable domain, with remaining parts taken from reference TRBV28 and TRBJ2-7, reads DVKVTQSSRYLVKRTGEKVFLECVQDMDHENMFWYRQDPGLGLRLIYFSYDVKMKEKGDIPEGYSVSREKKERFSLILESASTNQTSMYLCASSPTGRTTYEQYFGPGTRLTVT.

This clone was found once. CDR3 DNA sequence: TGTGCCATCAGGACAGGGGAGAATGAGCAGTTCTTC. Protein: CAIRTGENEQFF. This chain uses TRBV10-3 with TRBJ2-1, with TRBD1 identical over 8 bases. The trim removed 6 bases at V and 7 bases at J, leaving 2 bases unmatched. The CDR3 has 12 residues. CDR1 and CDR2 from the germline V gene are ENHRY and SYGVKD.

This chain links TRBV29-1 with TRBJ1-2, with 7 positions matching TRBD1. J was trimmed by 2 bases and V by 3 bases; bases with no gene match: 3. CDR1 is SQVTM, CDR2 ANQGSEA, per germline. The CDR3 runs to 13 residues. This CDR3 reads CSVDDRENYGYTF. In DNA form, the CDR3 reads TGCAGCGTTGACGACAGGGAGAACTATGGCTACACCTTC.

The chain carries TRBV25-1 and TRBJ1-3; a possible D gene is TRBD1 (6 bases). The V end lost 4 bases, the J end lost 2 bases, and 15 bases lay between the germline ends. The germline gives CDR1 MGHDK, CDR2 SYGVNS. The CDR3 covers 16 residues. Written as DNA, the CDR3 is TGTGCCAGCAGTGGGGGGGGCAGGGTGGCTGGAAACACCATATATTTT. Amino acids: CASSGGGRVAGNTIYF.

This chain uses TRBV7-8 with TRBJ2-2, with 7 nucleotides matching TRBD2. The CDR3 runs to 14 residues. Germline loops: CDR1 SGHVS, CDR2 FQNEAQ. V trimming: 6 bases; J trimming: 3 bases; junction bases outside the gene matches: 4. CDR3 DNA: TGTGCCAGCAGACGTACTAGCGACACCGGGGAGCTGTTTTTT. Translating gives CASRRTSDTGELFF.